The source of this T cell receptor beta chain is a study of CD4 T cell repertoires in COVID-19. Across the study: Relabeled CFSE-low cells, IL-2-expanded for 10 days, met spikes from other coronaviruses. General study points: Some SARS-CoV-2 clonotypes, between roughly 7 and 27%, recurred in SARS-CoV and/or HKU1 cultures.

Repertoires were generated with immunoSEQ multiplex PCR, while TCRdb's copy carries only in-frame clones and drops some. This table holds approximately 75,000 clones, 83% found once. Turning to this clone: The antigen is not known.

This CDR3 has 16 amino acids. Deletions cut 2 bases from V and 1 base from J, with 14 bases between. The source was CD4+ T cells from peripheral blood, collected after recovery from COVID-19. The V gene is TRBV6-7, the J gene TRBJ2-5; D is possibly TRBD1 or TRBD2 (6 bases each). TRBV6-7 belongs to the ORF category, with a function that is uncertain. This receptor was identified in a human donor who had COVID-19. The CDR3 DNA reads as TGTGCCAGCAGTTACCCCACGGGGGCCGTCCAAGAGACCCAGTACTTC. This gives the protein CASSYPTGAVQETQYF.